The 15 T cell receptor beta chains presented below share a single source sample, sequenced in a study of PD-1 blockade in mismatch repair-deficient tumors. This table comes from immunoSEQ multiplex PCR, and its TCRdb copy is limited to in-frame clones, with some not included. The table shows over 11,000 clones, with 80% to 90% occurring only once. Time point described: identical roughly 10-day culture without peptide (control). Their antigen targets remain unknown. The sequences come from cells cultured in vitro, collected from a patient treated with pembrolizumab. The receptors were gathered from an adult with mismatch repair-deficient cancer.

The chain combines TRBV27 with TRBJ1-2; D perhaps matches TRBD1 (6 bases). CDR3 length equals 15 residues. V was clipped by 5 bases and J by 4 bases, with 17 bases between them. Looked up from germline, CDR1 is MNHEY and CDR2 is SMNVEV (reference sequence). In DNA, the CDR3 is TGTGCCAGCAGTCGAGAACAGGGAATTTCCTATGGCTACACCTTC. Its protein is CASSREQGISYGYTF.

The chain uses TRBV5-1 and TRBJ1-4; no firm D call. CDR1 is SGHRS and CDR2 is YFSETQ in the germline V gene. Deletions cut 2 bases from V and 7 bases from J, with 15 bases between. The CDR3 loop spans 15 amino acids. CDR3 coding DNA: TGCGCCAGCAGCTTATCAACTGGGAAAGGTGAAAAACTGTTTTTT. It translates to CASSLSTGKGEKLFF.

The chain couples TRBV4-2 to TRBJ2-1; TRBD1 matches at 12 bases. Germline V gene sequence: CDR1 LGHNA, CDR2 YNFKEQ. This CDR3 has 16 amino acids. V lost 1 base and J lost 9; bases outside the gene matches: 7. This chain's CDR3 is CASSQGPGTGGPEQFF. The CDR3 nucleotides read TGTGCCAGCAGCCAAGGCCCCGGGACAGGGGGCCCTGAGCAGTTCTTC.

The CDR3, as DNA: TGTGCCAGCAGTTACAGGACAGGGGGAAGTGGCTATGGCTACACCTTC. Translation: CASSYRTGGSGYGYTF. The chain is built from TRBV6-6 and TRBJ1-2; TRBD1 matches 10 bases. The V gene end was trimmed by 2 bases and the J gene end by 4 bases; junction bases not matched to a gene: 7. The CDR3 extends over 16 amino acids. CDR1 and CDR2 from the germline V gene are MNHNY and SVGAGI (reference sequence).

The V call is TRBV6-5, the J call TRBJ2-7, with 8 bases fitting TRBD1. CDR1 and CDR2 from the germline V gene are MNHEY and SVGAGI. V lost 6 bases, J lost 0 bases, and 1 base stayed unmatched. This CDR3 spans 13 amino acids. The CDR3 here is CASRTGVSYEQYF. The CDR3 bases are TGTGCCAGCAGGACAGGGGTCTCCTACGAGCAGTACTTC.

The V call is TRBV18, the J call TRBJ2-3, with D uncertain. The germline V gene has CDR1 KGHSH and CDR2 LQKENI. The V end lost 0 bases, the J end lost 3 bases, and 1 base lay between the germline ends. This CDR3 contains 12 residues. The CDR3 region has the DNA TGTGCCAGCTCACCACCTACAGATACGCAGTATTTT. Translated, it gives CASSPPTDTQYF.

This chain connects TRBV19 to TRBJ1-2; TRBD1 is a possible D gene (5 bases). V lost 5 bases and J 1 base, leaving 11 bases between the germline ends. The CDR3 contains 14 residues. CDR1 and CDR2 (germline): LNHDA, SQIVND (reference sequence). CDR3 bases: TGTGCCAGTAGTCCCCGACAGCATAACTATGGCTACACCTTC. It codes for CASSPRQHNYGYTF.

The gene calls are TRBV11-2 and TRBJ1-5; the D is unclear. The CDR3 length is 12 residues. Germline V gene lookup returns CDR1 SGHAT and CDR2 FQNNGV. V was shortened by 5 bases and J by 6 bases, with 8 bases between the two germline ends. The CDR3: CASSTLGQPQHF. CDR3 DNA sequence: TGTGCCAGCAGCACCCTTGGTCAGCCCCAGCATTTT.

The chain carries TRBV6-5 and TRBJ1-2; D remains unclear. V lost 2 bases, J lost 0 bases, and 10 bases lay in between. The CDR3 contains 15 residues. Germline-derived CDR1 and CDR2 are MNHEY and SVGAGI. CDR3 DNA sequence: TGTGCCAGCAGTTACGGGAGGCAGACTAACTATGGCTACACCTTC. Amino acid sequence: CASSYGRQTNYGYTF.

The chain links TRBV5-1 to TRBJ2-7, with TRBD1 matching 7 bases. Unmatched junction bases numbered 3, after V lost 6 bases and J lost 0 bases. Germline V lookup: CDR1 SGHRS, CDR2 YFSETQ. This CDR3 has 13 amino acids. The CDR3 spells CASTRDSSYEQYF. CDR3 DNA: TGCGCCAGCACCCGGGACAGCTCCTACGAGCAGTACTTC.

The chain couples TRBV19 to TRBJ2-1, with TRBD2 matching over 7 bases. Trimming at V came to 1 base and at J to 4 bases, leaving 4 bases not matched to a gene. This CDR3 is 15 amino acids long. In germline, CDR1 is LNHDA, CDR2 SQIVND (reference sequence). In nucleotides, the CDR3 is TGTGCCAGTAGTATAGGGGCGGGAGCATACAATGAGCAGTTCTTC. This codes for CASSIGAGAYNEQFF.

The V gene is TRBV6-6, the J gene TRBJ1-1; tentative D call: TRBD1 (6 bases). CDR1 and CDR2 (germline): MNHNY, SVGAGI (reference sequence). This CDR3 region has 14 residues. Deletions cut 5 bases from V and 4 bases from J, with 14 bases between. The CDR3 reads CASSLQGTGTEAFF. The CDR3 nucleotides read TGTGCCAGCAGTCTTCAGGGGACGGGCACTGAAGCTTTCTTT.

This chain uses TRBV28 with TRBJ2-1; 7 positions match TRBD1. Germline V gene data show CDR1 as MDHEN and CDR2 as SYDVKM. The CDR3 runs to 16 residues. With V trimmed by 1 base and J by 6 bases, 9 bases remained unmatched. Written as DNA, the CDR3 is TGTGCCAGCAGTTTATTTAAGGGGGCGAGATCCAATGAGCAGTTCTTC. The encoded protein is CASSLFKGARSNEQFF. Full variable domain (rest looked up from reference TRBV28 and TRBJ2-1): DVKVTQSSRYLVKRTGEKVFLECVQDMDHENMFWYRQDPGLGLRLIYFSYDVKMKEKGDIPEGYSVSREKKERFSLILESASTNQTSMYLCASSLFKGARSNEQFFGPGTRLTVL.

This clone appeared a single time. The chain employs TRBV10-3 and TRBJ2-7, with D possibly called TRBD1 or TRBD2 (5 bases each). The V and J ends lost 0 bases and 1 base respectively, with 10 bases between them. This CDR3 has 15 residues. Germline lookup yields CDR1 ENHRY and CDR2 SYGVKD. The CDR3 reads CAISESGEASYEQYF. Here the CDR3 DNA reads TGTGCCATCAGTGAGTCGGGGGAAGCATCCTACGAGCAGTACTTC.

This sequence joins TRBV11-3 and TRBJ2-2; D ambiguous. This CDR3 contains 13 residues. Trimming cost V 1 base and J 2 bases, with 2 bases left between them. Germline loops: CDR1 SGHNT, CDR2 YENEEA. The CDR3 bases are TGTGCCAGCAGCTTAGTAAACACCGGGGAGCTGTTTTTT. This sequence encodes CASSLVNTGELFF.